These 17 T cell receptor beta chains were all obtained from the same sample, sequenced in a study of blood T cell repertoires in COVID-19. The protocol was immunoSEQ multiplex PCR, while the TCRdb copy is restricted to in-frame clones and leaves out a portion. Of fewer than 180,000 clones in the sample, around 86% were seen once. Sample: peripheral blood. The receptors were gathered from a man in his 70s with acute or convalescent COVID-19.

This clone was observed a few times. The CDR3 sequence is CATSDPISGSTDTQYF. CDR3 nucleotide sequence: TGTGCCACCAGTGACCCTATTAGCGGTAGCACAGATACGCAGTATTTT. This chain joins TRBV24-1 and TRBJ2-3, with D perhaps matching TRBD2 (6 bases). The germline V and J ends were trimmed by 4 bases and 0 bases, with 13 bases remaining between them. Germline CDR1 and CDR2: KGHDR and SFDVKD. The CDR3 sequence is 16 residues long.

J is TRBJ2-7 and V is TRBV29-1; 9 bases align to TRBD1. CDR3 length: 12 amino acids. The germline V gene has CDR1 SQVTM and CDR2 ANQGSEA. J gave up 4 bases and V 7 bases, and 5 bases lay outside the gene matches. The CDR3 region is CSAGQGTYEQYF. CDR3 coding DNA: TGCAGCGCAGGACAGGGGACTTACGAGCAGTACTTC.

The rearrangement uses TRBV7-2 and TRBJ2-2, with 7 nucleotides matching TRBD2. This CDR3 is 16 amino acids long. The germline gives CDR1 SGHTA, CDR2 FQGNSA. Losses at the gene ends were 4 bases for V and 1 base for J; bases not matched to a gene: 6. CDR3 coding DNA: TGTGCCAGCAGCTCCCGGGGAGGGGTGAACACCGGGGAGCTGTTTTTT. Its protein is CASSSRGGVNTGELFF.

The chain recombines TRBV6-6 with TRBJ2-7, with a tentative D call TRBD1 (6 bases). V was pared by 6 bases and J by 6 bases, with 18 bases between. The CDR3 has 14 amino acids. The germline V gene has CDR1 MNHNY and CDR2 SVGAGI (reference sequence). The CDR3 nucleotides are TGTGCCAGCAGCACCGGGACAAGGGAATCCGAGCAGTACTTC. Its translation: CASSTGTRESEQYF.

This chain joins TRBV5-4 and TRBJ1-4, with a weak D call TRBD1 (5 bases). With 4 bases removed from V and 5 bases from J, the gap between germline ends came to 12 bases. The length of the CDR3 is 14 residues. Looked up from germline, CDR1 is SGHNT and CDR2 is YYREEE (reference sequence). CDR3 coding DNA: TGTGCCAGCAGCCAGCAGGGTAGAAATGAAAAACTGTTTTTT. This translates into CASSQQGRNEKLFF.

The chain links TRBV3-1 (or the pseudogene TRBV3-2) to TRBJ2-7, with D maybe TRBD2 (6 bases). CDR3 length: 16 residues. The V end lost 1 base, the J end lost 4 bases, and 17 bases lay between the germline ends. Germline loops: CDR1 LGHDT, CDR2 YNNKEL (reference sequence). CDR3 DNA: TGTGCCAGCAGCCAAGCTAGCGACCCCGCTTATTACGAGCAGTACTTC. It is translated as CASSQASDPAYYEQYF.

The CDR3 sequence is CASSLDRGRTIYF. The CDR3 region has the DNA TGTGCCAGCAGCTTGGACAGGGGGCGGACCATATATTTT. The chain is built from TRBV5-4 and TRBJ1-3, with 9 nucleotides matching TRBD1. The junction had 2 bases not matched to a gene; V was cut back by 0 bases and J by 10 bases. The length of the CDR3 is 13 residues. The germline gives CDR1 SGHNT, CDR2 YYREEE (reference sequence).

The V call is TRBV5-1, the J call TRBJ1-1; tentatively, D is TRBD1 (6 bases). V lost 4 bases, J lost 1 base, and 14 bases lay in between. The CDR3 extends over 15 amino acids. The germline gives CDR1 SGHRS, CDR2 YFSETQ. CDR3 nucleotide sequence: TGCGCCAGCAGCCCTCCGGGGACACCGAACACTGAAGCTTTCTTT. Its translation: CASSPPGTPNTEAFF.

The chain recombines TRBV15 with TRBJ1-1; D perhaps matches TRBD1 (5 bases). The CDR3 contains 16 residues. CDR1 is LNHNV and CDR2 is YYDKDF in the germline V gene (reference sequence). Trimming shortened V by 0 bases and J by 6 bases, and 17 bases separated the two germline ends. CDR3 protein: CATSRDLGGLGAEAFF. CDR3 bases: TGTGCCACCAGCAGAGATCTCGGGGGGTTGGGCGCTGAAGCTTTCTTT.

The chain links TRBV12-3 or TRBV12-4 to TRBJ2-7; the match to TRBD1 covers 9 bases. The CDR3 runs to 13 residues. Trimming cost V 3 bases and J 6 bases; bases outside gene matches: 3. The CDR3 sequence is CASSLTGGTEQYF. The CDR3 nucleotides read TGTGCCAGCAGTTTGACAGGGGGAACCGAGCAGTACTTC.

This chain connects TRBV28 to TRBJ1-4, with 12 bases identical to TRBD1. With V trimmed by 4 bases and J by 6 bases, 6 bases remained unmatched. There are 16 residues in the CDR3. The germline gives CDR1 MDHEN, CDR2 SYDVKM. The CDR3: CASSSPGTGGYEKLFF. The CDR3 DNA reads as TGTGCCAGCAGTTCTCCAGGGACAGGGGGCTATGAAAAACTGTTTTTT. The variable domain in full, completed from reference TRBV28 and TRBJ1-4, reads DVKVTQSSRYLVKRTGEKVFLECVQDMDHENMFWYRQDPGLGLRLIYFSYDVKMKEKGDIPEGYSVSREKKERFSLILESASTNQTSMYLCASSSPGTGGYEKLFFGSGTQLSVL.

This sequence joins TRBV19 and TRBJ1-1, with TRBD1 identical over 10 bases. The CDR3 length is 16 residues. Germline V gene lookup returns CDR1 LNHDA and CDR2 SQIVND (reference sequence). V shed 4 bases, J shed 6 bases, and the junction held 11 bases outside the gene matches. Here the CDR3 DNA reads TGTGCCAGTAGTACCCCTCGACAGGGGGCGGGAGCTGAAGCTTTCTTT. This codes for CASSTPRQGAGAEAFF.

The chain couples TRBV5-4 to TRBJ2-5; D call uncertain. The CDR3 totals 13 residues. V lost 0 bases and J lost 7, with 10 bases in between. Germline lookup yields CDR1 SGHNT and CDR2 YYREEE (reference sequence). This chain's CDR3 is CASSLAERGTQYF. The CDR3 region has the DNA TGTGCCAGCAGCTTGGCCGAACGAGGGACCCAGTACTTC.

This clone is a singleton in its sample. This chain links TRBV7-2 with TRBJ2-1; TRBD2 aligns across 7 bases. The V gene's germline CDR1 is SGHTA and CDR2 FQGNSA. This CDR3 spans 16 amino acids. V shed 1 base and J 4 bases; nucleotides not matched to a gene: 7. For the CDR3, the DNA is TGTGCCAGCAGCTTAGGTGGGGAGGGGAGGTACAATGAGCAGTTCTTC. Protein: CASSLGGEGRYNEQFF.

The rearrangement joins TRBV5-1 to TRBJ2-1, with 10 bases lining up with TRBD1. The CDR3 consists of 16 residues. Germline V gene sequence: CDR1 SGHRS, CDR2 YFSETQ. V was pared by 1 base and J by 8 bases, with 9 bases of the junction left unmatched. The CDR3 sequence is CASSLTGTGVGDEQFF. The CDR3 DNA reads TGCGCCAGCAGCTTGACCGGGACAGGGGTGGGCGATGAGCAGTTCTTC.

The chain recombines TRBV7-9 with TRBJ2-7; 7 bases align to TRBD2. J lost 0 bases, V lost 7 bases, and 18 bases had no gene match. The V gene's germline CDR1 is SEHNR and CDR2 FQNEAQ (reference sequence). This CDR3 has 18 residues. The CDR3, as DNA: TGTGCCAGCACCTTCGCTGGGGGGGGATGGAAGAGCTCCTACGAGCAGTACTTC. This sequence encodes CASTFAGGGWKSSYEQYF.

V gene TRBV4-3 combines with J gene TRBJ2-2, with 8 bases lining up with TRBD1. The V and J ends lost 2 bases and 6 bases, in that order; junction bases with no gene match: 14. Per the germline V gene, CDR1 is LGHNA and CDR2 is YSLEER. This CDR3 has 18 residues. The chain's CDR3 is CASSQLRGQGAGPGELFF. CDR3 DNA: TGCGCCAGCAGCCAACTACGCGGACAGGGAGCAGGGCCCGGGGAGCTGTTTTTT.